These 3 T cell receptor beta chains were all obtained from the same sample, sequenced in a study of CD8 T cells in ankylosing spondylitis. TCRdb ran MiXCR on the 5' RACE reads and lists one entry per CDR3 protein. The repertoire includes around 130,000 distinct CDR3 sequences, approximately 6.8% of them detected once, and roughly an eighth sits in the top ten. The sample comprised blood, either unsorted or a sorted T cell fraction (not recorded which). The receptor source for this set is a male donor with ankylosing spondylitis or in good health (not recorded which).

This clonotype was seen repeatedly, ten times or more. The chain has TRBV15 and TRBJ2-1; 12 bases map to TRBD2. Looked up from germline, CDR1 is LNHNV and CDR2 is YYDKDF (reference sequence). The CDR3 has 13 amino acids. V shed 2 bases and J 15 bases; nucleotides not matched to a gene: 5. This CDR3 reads CATSRTLAGGPFF. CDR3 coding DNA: TGTGCCACCAGCAGAACACTAGCGGGAGGACCGTTCTTC.

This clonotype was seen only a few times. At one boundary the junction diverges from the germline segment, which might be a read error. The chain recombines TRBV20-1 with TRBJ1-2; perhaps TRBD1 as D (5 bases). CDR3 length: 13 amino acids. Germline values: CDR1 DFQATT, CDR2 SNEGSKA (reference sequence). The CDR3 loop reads CSARDQGKYGCTF. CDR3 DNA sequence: TGCAGTGCTAGAGACCAGGGAAAGTATGGCTGCACCTTC.

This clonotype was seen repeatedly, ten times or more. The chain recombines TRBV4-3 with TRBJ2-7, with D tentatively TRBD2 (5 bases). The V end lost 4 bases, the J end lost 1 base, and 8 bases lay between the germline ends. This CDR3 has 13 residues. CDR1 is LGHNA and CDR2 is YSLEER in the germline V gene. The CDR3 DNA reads TGCGCCAGCAGCCCCGGGATGTCCTACGAGCAGTACTTC. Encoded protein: CASSPGMSYEQYF.